One sample yielded the 5 T cell receptor beta chains listed below, sequenced in a study of OX40 agonist ivuxolimab in advanced cancers. TCRdb's table, derived via immunoSEQ multiplex PCR, lists solely in-frame clones and lacks some. The sample lists 75,000 to 100,000 clones; 92% were seen once. Sequenced material: CD4+ or CD8+ T cells sorted from blood, taken in a trial of the OX40 agonist ivuxolimab. The receptors derive from an adult with an advanced solid tumor such as melanoma, head and neck, liver or kidney cancer.

The chain is built from TRBV5-1 and TRBJ2-7; D might be TRBD2 (6 bases). Germline V gene sequence: CDR1 SGHRS, CDR2 YFSETQ. V lost 0 bases and J 5 bases, leaving 15 bases between the germline ends. This CDR3 is built from 15 residues. CDR3 DNA: TGCGCCAGCAGCTTGGTGGGACGGACTAATGACGAGCAGTACTTC. Its protein is CASSLVGRTNDEQYF.

The chain employs TRBV4-1 and TRBJ1-3; D is undetermined. CDR3 size: 16 residues. CDR1 and CDR2 from the germline V gene are MGHRA and YSYEKL. V lost 0 bases, J lost 0 bases, and 9 bases lay in between. CDR3 bases: TGCGCCAGCAGCCAAGAAGGGTGGGACTCTGGAAACACCATATATTTT. This encodes CASSQEGWDSGNTIYF.

This clone was seen only once. The V and J genes are TRBV27 and TRBJ1-2; TRBD1 agrees at 10 bases. CDR1 and CDR2 (germline): MNHEY, SMNVEV (reference sequence). With V trimmed by 8 bases and J by 1 base, 4 bases remained unmatched. This CDR3 spans 14 amino acids. The CDR3 here is CASGRDRGNYGYTF. In nucleotides, the CDR3 is TGTGCCAGCGGCCGGGACAGGGGTAACTATGGCTACACCTTC.

The chain couples TRBV12-5 to TRBJ2-2; 7 bases agree with TRBD1. The CDR3 spans 16 residues. The V and J ends lost 3 bases and 2 bases, in that order; junction bases with no gene match: 6. The germline CDR1 and CDR2 sequences are LGHNT and FRNRAP. The CDR3 DNA reads TGTGCTAGTGGTTTAAGAGGGGGCCTAAACACCGGGGAGCTGTTTTTT. This gives the protein CASGLRGGLNTGELFF.

About this clone itself: Other DNA sequences in the sample encode the same CDR3. The chain combines TRBV19 with TRBJ2-1; D gene ambiguous. The CDR3 has 11 residues. V lost 3 bases and J lost 6, with 3 bases in between. Germline loops: CDR1 LNHDA, CDR2 SQIVND (reference sequence). CDR3 amino acids: CASSMGNEQFF. The CDR3 DNA reads as TGTGCCAGTAGTATGGGCAATGAGCAGTTCTTC.